This TCR beta chain was sequenced in a study of cytomegalovirus exposure and HLA in healthy donors. J was trimmed by 4 bases and V by 6 bases; bases with no gene match: 8. The CDR3 is 16 residues long. Germline values: CDR1 LNHDA, CDR2 SQIVND (reference sequence). Researchers ran the PCR with 60 Vbeta and 13 Jbeta primers. Assay: immunoSEQ multiplex PCR; the TCRdb copy retains only in-frame clones and omits some. The sample records about 100,000 clones, around 76% being singletons. General observations from the study: The study labeled approximately 150 TCR beta chains cytomegalovirus-associated. A few of the chains that were CMV-associated were confirmed in vitro to be specific for CMV antigens. Most observed TCR sequences were rare, whereas some public TCRs were detected in many donors.

About this clone itself: Its antigen is unknown.

The V call is TRBV19, the J call TRBJ2-2; 10 nucleotides line up with TRBD2. This TCR was recovered from a man in his forties in good health and CMV-seropositive. The specimen sequenced was PBMCs. CDR3: CASRTPSGSGTGELFF. The CDR3 DNA sequence: TGTGCCAGTAGAACCCCTAGCGGGAGCGGCACCGGGGAGCTGTTTTTT.